The following is a T cell receptor beta chain sequence with its context. Antigen specificity is unknown. Method: immunoSEQ multiplex PCR; TCRdb's copy keeps in-frame clones and lacks some. The sample yields 8,500 to 9,500 clones, over 60% seen once. The CDR3 extends over 11 amino acids. Trimming left V 6 bases short and J 9 bases short, with 9 bases between. Germline CDR1 and CDR2: SGHTA and FQGTGA. The sample belongs to a study of T cells in pancreatic ductal adenocarcinoma. Broader study findings: This surgical cohort overrepresents the minority presenting with early-stage disease. Compared with tumor, blood showed more total productive templates and around 8-fold more clonotypes.

The selected patients with pancreatic ductal adenocarcinoma had surgery but no neoadjuvant therapy. The receptor's source is a human donor with pancreatic ductal adenocarcinoma. This sequence joins TRBV7-3 and TRBJ2-1; no clear D. Input material: pancreatic tumor tissue. In nucleotides, the CDR3 is TGTGCCAGCAGTCAAGGAGCTGAGCAGTTCTTC. Amino acid sequence: CASSQGAEQFF.